This record covers a single T cell receptor beta chain. This entry comes from a study of T cells expressing NK-cell markers. Study-level information: Sorted CD3+CD56+NKG2C+, CD3+CD56+NKG2C- and CD3+CD56-NKG2C+ T-cell subsets were beta-chain profiled.

The CDR3 has 14 amino acids. Germline V gene data show CDR1 as SGHVS and CDR2 as FQNEAQ. TCRdb reprocessed the 5' RACE reads and stores each CDR3 protein as one record, lacking DNA. The repertoire table contains about 160,000 distinct CDR3 sequences. The chain combines TRBV7-8 with TRBJ2-7. The sequence derives from a man aged 18-75 years in good health. Sequencing input: blood T cells: a sorted CD56 or NKG2C T cell subset, CD4+ or CD8+ T cells, or bulk PBMC T cells (not recorded which). The CDR3 reads CASSTATGFYEQYF.